Following are 3 T cell receptor beta chains from one sample sequenced in a study of cytomegalovirus exposure and HLA in healthy donors. The PCR had 60 Vbeta and 13 Jbeta primers. Here immunoSEQ multiplex PCR was the method, and the copy in TCRdb shows in-frame clones only, minus some. This sample has roughly 90,000 clones; around 84% occur once, and the top ten carry approximately 4.6%. Sequencing input: PBMCs. These receptors came from a middle-aged woman in good health and CMV-seropositive.

V gene TRBV28 combines with J gene TRBJ1-2; a weak D match, TRBD1 (6 bases). With 9 bases removed from V and 4 bases from J, the gap between germline ends came to 15 bases. The length of the CDR3 is 13 residues. Looked up from germline, CDR1 is MDHEN and CDR2 is SYDVKM. CDR3 protein: CASTTRGPYGYTF. CDR3 DNA: TGTGCCAGTACTACCAGGGGCCCCTATGGCTACACCTTC.

J is TRBJ1-5 and V is TRBV19; 10 bases fit TRBD1. V trimming: 5 bases; J trimming: 2 bases; junction bases outside the gene matches: 6. Germline V gene sequence: CDR1 LNHDA, CDR2 SQIVND (reference sequence). The CDR3 totals 16 residues. CDR3 sequence (DNA): TGTGCCAGTAGTGCCGTCGGGACAGGGGGCAATCAGCCCCAGCATTTT. Protein: CASSAVGTGGNQPQHF.

The V and J genes are TRBV6-5 and TRBJ1-1; 8 positions match TRBD1. This CDR3 region has 13 residues. Looked up from germline, CDR1 is MNHEY and CDR2 is SVGAGI. V lost 8 bases and J lost 5; bases outside the gene matches: 7. The CDR3 DNA sequence: TGTGCCAGCTGGACAGGGTCGGGGACTGAAGCTTTCTTT. As protein: CASWTGSGTEAFF.